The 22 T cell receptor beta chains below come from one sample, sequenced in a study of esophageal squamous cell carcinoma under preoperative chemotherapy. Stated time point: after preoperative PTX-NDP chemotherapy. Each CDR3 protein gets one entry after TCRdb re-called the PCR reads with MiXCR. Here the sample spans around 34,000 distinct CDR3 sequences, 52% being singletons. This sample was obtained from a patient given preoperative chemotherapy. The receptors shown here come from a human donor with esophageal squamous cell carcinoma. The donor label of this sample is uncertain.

In DNA form, the CDR3 reads TGTGCCAGCAGCTTTTCTAGCGGGGGGTCCAAAAACACTCAGTATTTT. Translating gives CASSFSSGGSKNTQYF. The chain joins TRBV7-6 to TRBJ2-3, with 11 positions matching TRBD2. Per the germline V gene, CDR1 is SGHVS and CDR2 is FNYEAQ. The CDR3 is 16 amino acids. V was pared by 3 bases and J by 12 bases, with 14 bases of the junction left unmatched.

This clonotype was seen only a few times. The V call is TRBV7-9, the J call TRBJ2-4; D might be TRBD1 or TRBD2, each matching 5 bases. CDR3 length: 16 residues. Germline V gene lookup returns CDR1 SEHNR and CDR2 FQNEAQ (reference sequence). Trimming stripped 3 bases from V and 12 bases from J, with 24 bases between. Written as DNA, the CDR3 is TGTGCCAGCAGCTTCTTGGGGGAGAGAGCCAAAAATACTCAGTACTTC. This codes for CASSFLGERAKNTQYF.

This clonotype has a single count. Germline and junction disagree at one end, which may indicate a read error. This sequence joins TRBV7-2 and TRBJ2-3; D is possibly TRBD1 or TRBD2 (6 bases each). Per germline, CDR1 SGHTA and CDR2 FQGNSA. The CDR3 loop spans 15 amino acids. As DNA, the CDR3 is TGTGCCAGCGGCTCGGGGCTGGGGGGCACAGATATGCAGTATTTC. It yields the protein CASGSGLGGTDMQYF.

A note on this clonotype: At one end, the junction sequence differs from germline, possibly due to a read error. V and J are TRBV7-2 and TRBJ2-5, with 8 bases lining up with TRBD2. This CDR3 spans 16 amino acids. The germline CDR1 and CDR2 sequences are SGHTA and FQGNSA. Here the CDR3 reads CASSSGRGAPRDTLNF. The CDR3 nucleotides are TGTGCCAGCAGCTCTGGGCGGGGGGCCCCTCGGGACACCCTGAACTTC.

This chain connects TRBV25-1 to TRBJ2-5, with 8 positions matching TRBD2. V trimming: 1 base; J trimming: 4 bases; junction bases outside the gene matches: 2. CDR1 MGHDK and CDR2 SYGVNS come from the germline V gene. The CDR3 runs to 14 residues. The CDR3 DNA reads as TGTGCCAGCAGTGAATCCGGGGGGGGAGAGACCCAGTACTTC. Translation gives CASSESGGGETQYF.

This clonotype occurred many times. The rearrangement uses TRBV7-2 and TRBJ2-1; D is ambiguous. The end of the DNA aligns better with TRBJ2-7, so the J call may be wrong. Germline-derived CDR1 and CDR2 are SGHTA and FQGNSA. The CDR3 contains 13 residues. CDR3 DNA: TGTGCCAGCAGCTTAGGCATGTACAATGAGCAGTACTTC. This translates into CASSLGMYNEQYF.

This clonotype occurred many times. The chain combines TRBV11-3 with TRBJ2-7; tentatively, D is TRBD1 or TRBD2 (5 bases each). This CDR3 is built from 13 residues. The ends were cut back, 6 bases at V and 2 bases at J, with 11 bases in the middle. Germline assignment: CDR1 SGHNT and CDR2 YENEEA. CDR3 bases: TGTGCCAGCAGTCGGGACGGACCCTACGAGCAGTACTTC. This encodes CASSRDGPYEQYF.

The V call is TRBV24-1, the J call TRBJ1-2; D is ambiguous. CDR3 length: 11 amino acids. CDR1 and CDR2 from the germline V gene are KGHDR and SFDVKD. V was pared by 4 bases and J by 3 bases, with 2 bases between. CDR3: CATSDDYGYTF. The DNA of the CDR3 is TGTGCCACCAGTGACGACTATGGCTACACCTTC.

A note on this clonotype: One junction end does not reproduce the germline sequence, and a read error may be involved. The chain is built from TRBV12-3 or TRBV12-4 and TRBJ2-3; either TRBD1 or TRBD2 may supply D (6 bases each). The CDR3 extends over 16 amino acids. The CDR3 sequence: CASRTTGGRATDTQYF. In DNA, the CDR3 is TGTGCCAGCAGGACTACTGGGGGGCGGGCCACAGATACGCAGTACTTT.

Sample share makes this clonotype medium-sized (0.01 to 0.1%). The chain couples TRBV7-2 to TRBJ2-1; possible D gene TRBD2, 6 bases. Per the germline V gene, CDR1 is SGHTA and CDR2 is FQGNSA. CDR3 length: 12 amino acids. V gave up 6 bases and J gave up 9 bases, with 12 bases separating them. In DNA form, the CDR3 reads TGTGCCAGCAGGGGGGGAATCACTGAGCAGTTCTTC. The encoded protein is CASRGGITEQFF.

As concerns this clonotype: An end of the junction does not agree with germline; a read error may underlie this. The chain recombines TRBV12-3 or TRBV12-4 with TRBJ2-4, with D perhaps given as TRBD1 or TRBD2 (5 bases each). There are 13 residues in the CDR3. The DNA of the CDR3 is TGCGCCACGGGGCCTAGAGCCAAAAATATGCAGTACTTC. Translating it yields CATGPRAKNMQYF.

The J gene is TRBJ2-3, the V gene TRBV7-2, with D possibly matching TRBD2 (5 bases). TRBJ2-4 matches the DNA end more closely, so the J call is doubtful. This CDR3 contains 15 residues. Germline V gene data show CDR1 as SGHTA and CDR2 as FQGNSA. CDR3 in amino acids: CASSLVLRAPDTQYF. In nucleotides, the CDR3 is TGTGCCAGCAGCTTGGTCCTGCGGGCGCCAGATACTCAGTACTTC.

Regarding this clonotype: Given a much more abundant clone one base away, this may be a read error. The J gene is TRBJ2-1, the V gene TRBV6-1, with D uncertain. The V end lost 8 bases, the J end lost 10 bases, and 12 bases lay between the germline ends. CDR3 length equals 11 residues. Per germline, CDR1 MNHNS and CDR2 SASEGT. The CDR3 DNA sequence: TGTGCCAGCCAGCAGACCTACGAGCAGTTCTTC. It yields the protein CASQQTYEQFF.

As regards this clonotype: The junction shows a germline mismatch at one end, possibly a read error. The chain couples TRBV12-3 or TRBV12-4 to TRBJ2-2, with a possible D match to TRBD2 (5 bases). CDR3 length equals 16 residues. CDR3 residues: CASSLLGSRVSGELYF. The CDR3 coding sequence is TGTGCCAGCAGTCTACTCGGGTCTCGGGTGTCCGGGGAGCTGTATTTT.

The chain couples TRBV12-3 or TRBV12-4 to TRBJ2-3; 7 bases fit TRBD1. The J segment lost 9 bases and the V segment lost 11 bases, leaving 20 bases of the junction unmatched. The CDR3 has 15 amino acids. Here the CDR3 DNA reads TGTGCCCTGGGGAACCAGGGGGTGAGCACAGGGACGCAGTATTTT. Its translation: CALGNQGVSTGTQYF.

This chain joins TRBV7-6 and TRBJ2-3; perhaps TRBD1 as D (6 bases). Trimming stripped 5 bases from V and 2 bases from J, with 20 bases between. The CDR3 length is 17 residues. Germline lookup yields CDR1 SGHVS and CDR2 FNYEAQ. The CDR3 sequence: CASSQLRVGHLTDTQYF. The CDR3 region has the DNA TGTGCCAGCAGCCAATTGCGCGTGGGACACCTCACAGATACGCAGTATTTT. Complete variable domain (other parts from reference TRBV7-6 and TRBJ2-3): GAGVSQSPRYKVTKRGQDVALRCDPISGHVSLYWYRQALGQGPEFLTYFNYEAQQDKSGLPNDRFSAERPEGSISTLTIQRTEQRDSAMYRCASSQLRVGHLTDTQYFGPGTRLTVL.

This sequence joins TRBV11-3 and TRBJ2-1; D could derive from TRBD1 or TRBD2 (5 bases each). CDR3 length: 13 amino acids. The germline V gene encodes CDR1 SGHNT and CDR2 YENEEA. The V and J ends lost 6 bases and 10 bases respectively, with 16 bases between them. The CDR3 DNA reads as TGTGCCAGCAGTCGGGACGGACCCTACGAGCAGTTCTTC. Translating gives CASSRDGPYEQFF.

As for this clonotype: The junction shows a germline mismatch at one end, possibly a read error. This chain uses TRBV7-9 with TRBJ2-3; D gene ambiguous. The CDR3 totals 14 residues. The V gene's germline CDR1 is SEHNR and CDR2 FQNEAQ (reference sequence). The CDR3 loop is CASSPCPGQDTQYF. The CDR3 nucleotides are TGTGCCAGCAGCCCGTGCCCTGGTCAAGATACCCAGTATTTC.

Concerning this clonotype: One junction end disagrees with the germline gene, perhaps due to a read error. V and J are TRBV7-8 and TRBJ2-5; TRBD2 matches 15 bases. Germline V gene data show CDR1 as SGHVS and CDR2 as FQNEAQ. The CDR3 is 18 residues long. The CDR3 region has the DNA TGTGCCAGCAGCTCTCCCGGACTAGCGGGGGGGTACCAAGCGACCCAATTCTTC. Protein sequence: CASSSPGLAGGYQATQFF.

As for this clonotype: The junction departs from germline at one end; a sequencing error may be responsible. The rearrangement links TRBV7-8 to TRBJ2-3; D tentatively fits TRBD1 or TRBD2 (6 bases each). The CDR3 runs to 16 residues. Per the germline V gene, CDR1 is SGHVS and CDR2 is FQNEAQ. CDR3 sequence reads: CASRGLGGRAGDTQYF. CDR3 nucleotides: TGTGCCAGCAGGGGCCTCGGGGGCCGTGCCGGTGATACGCAGTACTTT.

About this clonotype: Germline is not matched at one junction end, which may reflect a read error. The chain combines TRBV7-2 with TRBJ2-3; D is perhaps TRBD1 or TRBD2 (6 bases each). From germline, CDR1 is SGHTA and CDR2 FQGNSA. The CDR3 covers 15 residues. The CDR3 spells CAGGVAASSPDTQYF. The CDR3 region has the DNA TGTGCCGGGGGCGTAGCGGCTAGTAGCCCAGATACGCAGTATTTC. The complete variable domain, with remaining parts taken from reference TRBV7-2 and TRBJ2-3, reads GAGVSQSPSNKVTEKGKDVELRCDPISGHTALYWYRQSLGQGLEFLIYFQGNSAPDKSGLPSDRFSAERTGGSVSTLTIQRTQQEDSAVYLCAGGVAASSPDTQYFGPGTRLTVL.

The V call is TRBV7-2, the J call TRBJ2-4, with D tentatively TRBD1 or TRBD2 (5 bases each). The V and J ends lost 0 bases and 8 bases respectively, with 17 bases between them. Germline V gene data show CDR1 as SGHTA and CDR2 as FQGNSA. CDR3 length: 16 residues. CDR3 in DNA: TGTGCCAGCAGCTTAGCGGGGCTGGGGGTTGAAGACATTCAGTACTTC. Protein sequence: CASSLAGLGVEDIQYF.